The 30 T cell receptor beta chains below come from one sample, sequenced in a study of cytomegalovirus exposure and HLA in healthy donors. Primers included in the PCR were 60 Vbeta and 13 Jbeta primers. Measured with immunoSEQ multiplex PCR; TCRdb has only the in-frame clones, and not every one. Of around 110,000 clones in the sample, 70% to 75% were seen once. Sequencing input: PBMCs. These receptors were collected from a woman in her late teens or twenties in good health and CMV-seronegative.

The gene calls are TRBV28 and TRBJ2-5; D perhaps matches TRBD2 (6 bases). The CDR3 consists of 16 residues. CDR1 is MDHEN, CDR2 SYDVKM, per germline. V was shortened by 3 bases and J by 2 bases, with 16 bases between the two germline ends. The CDR3 protein is CASSLLGRSGQETQYF. The CDR3 DNA sequence: TGTGCCAGCAGTTTGTTAGGGAGAAGCGGGCAAGAGACCCAGTACTTC. Filled out from reference TRBV28 and TRBJ2-5, the complete variable domain reads DVKVTQSSRYLVKRTGEKVFLECVQDMDHENMFWYRQDPGLGLRLIYFSYDVKMKEKGDIPEGYSVSREKKERFSLILESASTNQTSMYLCASSLLGRSGQETQYFGPGTRLLVL.

This rearrangement joins TRBV27 to TRBJ2-1; D is perhaps TRBD2 (7 bases). Germline-derived CDR1 and CDR2 are MNHEY and SMNVEV (reference sequence). V lost 3 bases, J lost 7 bases, and 16 bases lay in between. The CDR3 runs 15 residues. CDR3 DNA sequence: TGTGCCAGCAGTTTGGTGGGGGGGCCGGGGAATGAGCAGTTCTTC. It encodes CASSLVGGPGNEQFF.

This sequence joins TRBV25-1 and TRBJ2-7, with TRBD1 matching over 11 bases. Germline V gene data show CDR1 as MGHDK and CDR2 as SYGVNS. The CDR3 consists of 14 residues. V was clipped by 10 bases and J by 1 base; unmatched bases: 6. CDR3 loop: CATGQGAESYEQYF. CDR3 sequence (DNA): TGTGCCACCGGACAGGGGGCTGAGTCCTACGAGCAGTACTTC.

The V gene is TRBV28, the J gene TRBJ2-3; D may be TRBD1 (6 bases). From germline, CDR1 is MDHEN and CDR2 SYDVKM. The length of the CDR3 is 14 residues. V lost 6 bases to trimming and J lost 3 bases, with 13 bases between them. The CDR3 region is CASSFRGFTDTQYF. The CDR3 nucleotides read TGTGCCAGCAGCTTCAGGGGCTTTACAGATACGCAGTATTTT.

The chain employs TRBV6-6 and TRBJ2-7; 8 bases map to TRBD1. Germline assignment: CDR1 MNHNY and CDR2 SVGAGI (reference sequence). Trimming at V came to 5 bases and at J to 2 bases, leaving 8 bases not matched to a gene. The CDR3 contains 15 residues. The CDR3 DNA reads TGTGCCAGCAGTACCGGGACAGGATATACCTACGAGCAGTACTTC. Amino acid sequence: CASSTGTGYTYEQYF.

The chain couples TRBV18 to TRBJ1-4; TRBD1 matches 8 bases. Trimming cost V 3 bases and J 5 bases; bases outside gene matches: 5. CDR3 length equals 15 residues. Germline values: CDR1 KGHSH, CDR2 LQKENI. CDR3 in DNA: TGTGCCAGCTCACCGATCAGGGGGCTCAATGAAAAACTGTTTTTT. It specifies CASSPIRGLNEKLFF.

The sample holds a few counts of this clone. The chain has TRBV25-1 and TRBJ2-5, with D possibly matching TRBD1 (6 bases). The CDR3 spans 11 residues. Germline CDR1 MGHDK, CDR2 SYGVNS. V shed 11 bases and J shed 5 bases, with 12 bases lying between them. The CDR3 here is CAGQGKETQYF. The CDR3 nucleotides are TGTGCCGGCCAGGGGAAGGAGACCCAGTACTTC.

This chain uses TRBV2 with TRBJ2-7; D ambiguous. With 2 bases removed from V and 3 bases from J, the gap between germline ends came to 2 bases. Germline values: CDR1 SNHLY, CDR2 FYNNEI. The CDR3 length is 11 residues. The CDR3 reads CASSELYEQYF. Here the CDR3 DNA reads TGTGCCAGCAGTGAACTCTACGAGCAGTACTTC.

The chain is built from TRBV4-1 and TRBJ1-6; no clear D. Looked up from germline, CDR1 is MGHRA and CDR2 is YSYEKL. Trimming shortened V by 3 bases and J by 3 bases, and 15 bases separated the two germline ends. This CDR3 comprises 17 residues. CDR3 amino acids: CASSHPFYSNYNSPLHF. The CDR3 DNA is TGCGCCAGCAGCCACCCATTTTACAGTAACTATAATTCACCCCTCCACTTT.

The chain employs TRBV19 and TRBJ1-1; D is perhaps TRBD1 (6 bases). The CDR3 runs 10 residues. The V end lost 9 bases, the J end lost 7 bases, and 9 bases lay between the germline ends. Looked up from germline, CDR1 is LNHDA and CDR2 is SQIVND (reference sequence). The CDR3 here is CASQQGEAFF. CDR3 bases: TGTGCCAGCCAACAGGGTGAAGCTTTCTTT.

This chain uses TRBV28 with TRBJ1-2; D is perhaps TRBD1 (5 bases). The CDR3 sequence is 16 residues long. V lost 6 bases to trimming and J lost 5 bases, with 22 bases between them. Germline CDR1 and CDR2: MDHEN and SYDVKM. Here the CDR3 reads CASRPEAGKVSYGYTF. The CDR3 DNA reads TGTGCCAGCAGACCTGAAGCAGGGAAGGTTAGTTATGGCTACACCTTC.

This clone was observed a few times. V usage is TRBV5-6 and J usage is TRBJ1-5; 12 bases match TRBD1. J lost 3 bases, V lost 5 bases, and 3 bases had no gene match. CDR1 and CDR2 (germline): SGHDT, YYEEEE. The CDR3 loop spans 15 amino acids. The CDR3 loop reads CASSRDRGLNQPQHF. The CDR3 bases are TGTGCCAGCAGTAGGGACAGGGGGCTCAATCAGCCCCAGCATTTT.

The V gene is TRBV19, the J gene TRBJ1-1; TRBD1 matches 10 bases. The CDR3 spans 14 residues. J was trimmed by 5 bases and V by 7 bases; bases with no gene match: 7. The V gene's germline CDR1 is LNHDA and CDR2 SQIVND (reference sequence). CDR3 sequence (DNA): TGTGCCAGTACCTCGACAGGGGGCCTTACTGAAGCTTTCTTT. Translated, it gives CASTSTGGLTEAFF.

This chain links TRBV5-6 with TRBJ2-7; 7 nucleotides align to TRBD1. Germline CDR1 and CDR2: SGHDT and YYEEEE. V was clipped by 0 bases and J by 5 bases; unmatched bases: 5. The CDR3 is made up of 14 amino acids. As DNA, the CDR3 is TGTGCCAGCAGCTTGGCAGGGGGAAAGGACGAGCAGTACTTC. As protein: CASSLAGGKDEQYF.

The chain uses TRBV29-1 and TRBJ1-1; TRBD1 aligns across 7 bases. The ends lost 4 bases at V and 2 bases at J; junction bases unmatched: 10. This CDR3 region has 15 residues. The germline gives CDR1 SQVTM, CDR2 ANQGSEA. The CDR3 DNA is TGCAGCGTTGCCGGGACAGCAAATGATAACACTGAAGCTTTCTTT. Its translation: CSVAGTANDNTEAFF. Full variable domain (outside the CDR3, taken from reference TRBV29-1 and TRBJ1-1): SAVISQKPSRDICQRGTSLTIQCQVDSQVTMMFWYRQQPGQSLTLIATANQGSEATYESGFVIDKFPISRPNLTFSTLTVSNMSPEDSSIYLCSVAGTANDNTEAFFGQGTRLTVV.

A single count supports this clone. The chain recombines TRBV10-3 with TRBJ1-6; maybe TRBD1 (5 bases). The CDR3 runs to 17 residues. V gave up 0 bases and J gave up 1 base, with 10 bases separating them. CDR1 is ENHRY and CDR2 is SYGVKD in the germline V gene. This CDR3 is CAISESLKGSYNSPLHF. Here the CDR3 DNA reads TGTGCCATCAGTGAGTCACTGAAGGGGTCCTATAATTCACCCCTCCACTTT.

The chain links TRBV28 to TRBJ2-1; D possibly corresponds to TRBD2 (5 bases). CDR3 length: 14 residues. Trimming cost V 6 bases and J 1 base, with 10 bases left between them. The V gene's germline CDR1 is MDHEN and CDR2 SYDVKM. The CDR3 is CASSLALSYNEQFF. In DNA, the CDR3 is TGTGCCAGCAGCCTAGCCTTATCCTACAATGAGCAGTTCTTC.

The chain is built from TRBV5-4 and TRBJ1-2; 7 bases agree with TRBD1. From germline, CDR1 is SGHNT and CDR2 YYREEE (reference sequence). Losses at the gene ends were 3 bases for V and 8 bases for J; bases not matched to a gene: 16. This CDR3 is 16 amino acids long. The CDR3 reads CASSSPVTGEENGYTF. DNA for the CDR3: TGTGCCAGCAGCTCCCCCGTAACAGGGGAGGAGAACGGCTACACCTTC.

This sequence joins TRBV2 and TRBJ2-2, with a possible D match to TRBD1 (5 bases). From germline, CDR1 is SNHLY and CDR2 FYNNEI. The ends were cut back, 6 bases at V and 2 bases at J, with 10 bases in the middle. The CDR3 is 14 residues long. The CDR3, as DNA: TGTGCCAGCAGAGTCGACAGAAACACCGGGGAGCTGTTTTTT. As protein: CASRVDRNTGELFF.

About this clone: This specimen includes other DNA sequences encoding the same CDR3. The V gene is TRBV6-5, the J gene TRBJ1-1; 7 positions agree with TRBD1. The germline CDR1 and CDR2 sequences are MNHEY and SVGAGI. V gave up 5 bases and J gave up 3 bases; unmatched junction bases: 6. The CDR3 runs to 14 residues. The CDR3 spells CASSNTRGHTEAFF. The DNA for the CDR3 is TGTGCCAGCAGTAATACTAGGGGGCACACTGAAGCTTTCTTT.

The genes are TRBV5-1 and TRBJ2-7; the match to TRBD1 covers 7 bases. The CDR3 is made up of 13 amino acids. The trim removed 2 bases at V and 4 bases at J, leaving 3 bases unmatched. In germline, CDR1 is SGHRS, CDR2 YFSETQ. The CDR3 coding sequence is TGCGCCAGCAGCTTACACAGGGGTTACGAGCAGTACTTC. It encodes CASSLHRGYEQYF.

The chain couples TRBV5-1 to TRBJ2-3, with 10 bases that match TRBD2. J gave up 5 bases and V 0 bases, and 6 bases lay outside the gene matches. The CDR3 consists of 16 residues. Germline CDR1 is SGHRS and CDR2 is YFSETQ. Here the CDR3 reads CASSLELAGFEDTQYF. The CDR3 DNA reads TGCGCCAGCAGCTTGGAACTAGCGGGGTTTGAAGATACGCAGTATTTT.

The rearrangement joins TRBV27 to TRBJ1-4, with a weak D call TRBD1 (6 bases). This CDR3 region has 15 residues. V lost 6 bases, J lost 7 bases, and 18 bases lay in between. Germline V gene data show CDR1 as MNHEY and CDR2 as SMNVEV (reference sequence). The CDR3 loop is CASSRTGFSSEKLFF. CDR3 nucleotide sequence: TGTGCCAGCAGCCGCACAGGGTTCTCTAGTGAAAAACTGTTTTTT.

This chain connects TRBV28 to TRBJ1-2, with D unclear. CDR3 length: 13 amino acids. V lost 7 bases to trimming and J lost 1 base, with 10 bases between them. Germline CDR1 is MDHEN and CDR2 is SYDVKM. The CDR3 DNA is TGTGCCAGCACCCGCGGGGATAACTATGGCTACACCTTC. Its protein product is CASTRGDNYGYTF.

In DNA, the CDR3 is TGTGCCAGCAAGGGACTCCCGAAGGATACGCAGTATTTT. It codes for CASKGLPKDTQYF. The chain uses TRBV25-1 and TRBJ2-3, with D possibly matching TRBD2 (6 bases). Germline CDR1 reads MGHDK; CDR2 reads SYGVNS. This CDR3 contains 13 residues. The V end was cut by 7 bases, the J end by 6 bases, with 14 bases between. Full variable domain (rest looked up from reference TRBV25-1 and TRBJ2-3): EADIYQTPRYLVIGTGKKITLECSQTMGHDKMYWYQQDPGMELHLIHYSYGVNSTEKGDLSSESTVSRIRTEHFPLTLESARPSHTSQYLCASKGLPKDTQYFGPGTRLTVL.

This clone was seen just once. The chain is built from TRBV6-1 and TRBJ1-5; 10 bases fit TRBD1. This CDR3 comprises 13 residues. The J segment lost 6 bases and the V segment lost 6 bases, leaving 2 bases of the junction unmatched. Germline CDR1 reads MNHNS; CDR2 reads SASEGT. The CDR3 reads CASRRTGGQPQHF. The CDR3 DNA sequence: TGTGCCAGCAGGAGGACAGGGGGTCAGCCCCAGCATTTT.

This clone was observed once. In DNA, the CDR3 is TGTGCCAGCAGGGCGGCAATATCAGTTTCAGATACGCAGTATTTT. Encoded protein: CASRAAISVSDTQYF. J is TRBJ2-3 and V is TRBV27; D is unclear. V was clipped by 6 bases and J by 4 bases, with 17 bases between them. In germline, CDR1 is MNHEY, CDR2 SMNVEV (reference sequence). This CDR3 comprises 15 residues.

The gene calls are TRBV5-4 and TRBJ1-1, with 8 bases fitting TRBD1. J gave up 1 base and V 4 bases, and 3 bases lay outside the gene matches. Germline loops: CDR1 SGHNT, CDR2 YYREEE (reference sequence). The CDR3 spans 14 residues. CDR3 protein: CASSVTGGNTEAFF. The CDR3 DNA reads as TGTGCCAGCAGCGTTACAGGGGGGAACACTGAAGCTTTCTTT.

The CDR3 here is CASSYDQKTEAFF. The CDR3 DNA reads TGTGCCAGCAGTTACGATCAGAAGACTGAAGCTTTCTTT. The V call is TRBV6-5, the J call TRBJ1-1; D unclear. The CDR3 runs to 13 residues. V dropped 2 bases and J dropped 5 bases, with 9 bases sitting between them. The germline CDR1 and CDR2 sequences are MNHEY and SVGAGI.

The rearrangement joins TRBV7-2 to TRBJ2-2; a possible D gene is TRBD2 (5 bases). CDR1 is SGHTA and CDR2 is FQGNSA in the germline V gene. V was shortened by 3 bases and J by 5 bases, with 10 bases between the two germline ends. The CDR3 length is 14 residues. The CDR3 protein is CASSLGPGTGELFF. Written as DNA, the CDR3 is TGTGCCAGCAGCTTGGGTCCGGGGACCGGGGAGCTGTTTTTT.